This TCR beta chain was sequenced for a study of neurological immune-mediated disorders. Unsorted libraries were generated from 2 million PBMCs. These cells had been stored in RNAlater at -80 C. This CDR3 has 14 residues. The germline V and J ends were trimmed by 2 bases and 7 bases, with 12 bases remaining between them. CDR1 is SGHVS and CDR2 is FNYEAQ in the germline V gene. With 10-nucleotide random UMIs included, cDNA was synthesized by 5'RACE. Every sequencing run returned over 190 million TCR-beta sequences, which were derived from 15-18 subjects. TCRdb reprocessed the 5' RACE reads with MiXCR, giving one entry per CDR3 protein. The sample has roughly 46,000 distinct CDR3 sequences, under 2% seen once. There are many counts of this clonotype.

The specimen was PBMCs. This TCR was recovered from a woman aged 35 to 49 with multiple sclerosis. The rearrangement joins TRBV7-6 to TRBJ2-1, with D tentatively TRBD1 (5 bases). In DNA, the CDR3 is TGTGCCAGCAGCTTATATTGGGGCCAAAATGAGCAGTTCTTC. Translating gives CASSLYWGQNEQFF. Looking up the rest from reference TRBV7-6 and TRBJ2-1 gives the full variable domain: GAGVSQSPRYKVTKRGQDVALRCDPISGHVSLYWYRQALGQGPEFLTYFNYEAQQDKSGLPNDRFSAERPEGSISTLTIQRTEQRDSAMYRCASSLYWGQNEQFFGPGTRLTVL.